This T cell receptor (beta chain) was sequenced in a study of vaccination and CD4 T cells after COVID-19. The wider study: Median time from COVID diagnosis to post-COVID sampling was about 14 weeks (35 to 161).

Sequencing of cultured CD4+ T cell DNA used the Oncomine TCR Beta short-read assay. Using the QIAamp micro DNA kit, genomic DNA was extracted from the CD4+ T cells that had been cultured. One entry per CDR3 protein results from TCRdb running MiXCR on the PCR reads. The sample carries approximately 8,700 distinct CDR3 sequences, about 59% recorded once. To note about this clonotype: No antigen is known for it.

Germline V lookup: CDR1 KGHSH, CDR2 LQKENI. V gave up 6 bases and J gave up 3 bases, with 9 bases separating them. The CDR3 covers 12 residues. Stated treatment: roughly 11-day PBMC culture with coronavirus spike peptide pools or control peptides (ViraFEST assay). Using peptide pools, antigen-specific T cells were expanded in ViraFEST before TCRs were sequenced. This sequence was found in a human donor who had recovered from COVID-19. This chain joins TRBV18 and TRBJ2-7; D remains unclear. The sequenced sample consisted of CD4+ T cells from blood, cultured in vitro. CDR3 coding DNA: TGTGCCAGCTCCGCAGATGTCTACGAGCAGTACTTC. It codes for CASSADVYEQYF.